Sequencing of this T cell receptor (beta chain) was carried out in a study of cytomegalovirus exposure and HLA in healthy donors. The CDR3 loop spans 17 amino acids. Germline CDR1 and CDR2: MNHEY and SMNVEV (reference sequence). Trimming at V came to 5 bases and at J to 4 bases, leaving 12 bases not matched to a gene. PCR amplification relied on 60 Vbeta primers (plus 13 Jbeta primers). Produced via immunoSEQ multiplex PCR; TCRdb's table is partial and in-frame only. The sample yields 200,000 to 250,000 clones, more than 85% seen once. The sequence derives from a woman aged 18-29 years in good health and CMV-seronegative. Sample: PBMCs. V is TRBV27 and J is TRBJ1-2; TRBD1 agrees at 11 bases. The DNA for the CDR3 is TGTGCCAGCAGTAATTCCGGGACAGGGGGAGTTGGCTATGGCTACACCTTC. It is translated as CASSNSGTGGVGYGYTF.